This T cell receptor (beta chain) was obtained from a study of shared clonotypes between healthy human individuals. This CDR3 is 14 amino acids long. Trimming removed 2 bases at V and 0 bases at J, with 8 bases between. Germline lookup yields CDR1 SGHRS and CDR2 YFSETQ. This table comes from immunoSEQ multiplex PCR, and its TCRdb copy is limited to in-frame clones, with some not included. The sample carries about 480,000 clones, 60% to 80% recorded once. The genes are TRBV5-1 and TRBJ1-1, with D possibly TRBD1 on 6 matching bases. The material sequenced was PBMCs. The clonotype was recovered from a woman in her thirties or forties in good health. Some clones in this sample may be carry-over from other donors' samples. CDR3 amino acids: CASSLGGLNTEAFF. The CDR3 DNA is TGCGCCAGCAGCTTAGGGGGATTGAACACTGAAGCTTTCTTT.